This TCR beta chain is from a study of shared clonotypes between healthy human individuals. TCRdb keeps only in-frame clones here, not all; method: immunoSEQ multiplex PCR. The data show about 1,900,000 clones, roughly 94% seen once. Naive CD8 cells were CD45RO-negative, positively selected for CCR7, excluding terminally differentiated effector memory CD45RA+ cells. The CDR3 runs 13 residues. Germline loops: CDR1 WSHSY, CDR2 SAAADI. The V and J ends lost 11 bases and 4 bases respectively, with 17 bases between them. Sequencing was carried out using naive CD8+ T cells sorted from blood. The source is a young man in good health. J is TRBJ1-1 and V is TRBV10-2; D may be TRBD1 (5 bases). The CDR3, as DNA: TGCGCCTCAGGGAGGGGATGGGGCACTGAAGCTTTCTTT. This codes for CASGRGWGTEAFF.